These 16 T cell receptor beta chains came from one sample sequenced in a study of shared clonotypes between healthy human individuals. TCRdb's table, derived via immunoSEQ multiplex PCR, lists solely in-frame clones and lacks some. The sample includes nearly 2 million clones, about 94% seen only once; the top ten take roughly 1%. CD45RO-negative, CCR7-positively selected cells formed the naive CD8 fraction, excluding terminally differentiated effector memory CD45RA+ cells. The sequencing sample was made of naive CD8+ T cells sorted from blood. The receptor set was obtained from a man aged 18 to 35 in good health.

The chain employs TRBV14 and TRBJ1-1; 7 bases agree with TRBD1. Trimming removed 4 bases from V and 0 bases from J; junction bases left unmatched: 11. Germline loops: CDR1 SGHDN, CDR2 FVKESK. The CDR3 spans 17 residues. CDR3 region: CASSLGTDPLMNTEAFF. The CDR3, as DNA: TGTGCCAGCAGCCTCGGGACAGACCCGCTGATGAACACTGAAGCTTTCTTT.

The genes are TRBV28 and TRBJ2-7; possible D gene TRBD2, 6 bases. The CDR3 runs to 14 residues. Germline V gene sequence: CDR1 MDHEN, CDR2 SYDVKM. Trimming removed 7 bases at V and 0 bases at J, with 13 bases between. The CDR3 here is CASTQRVTSYEQYF. The CDR3 bases are TGTGCCAGCACCCAGCGGGTGACCTCCTACGAGCAGTACTTC.

The rearrangement links TRBV15 to TRBJ1-1; 8 bases match TRBD1. Germline V gene lookup returns CDR1 LNHNV and CDR2 YYDKDF (reference sequence). Unmatched junction bases numbered 7, after V lost 2 bases and J lost 5 bases. CDR3 size: 15 residues. CDR3 protein: CATSRPDRAGTEAFF. CDR3 bases: TGTGCCACCAGCAGACCGGACAGGGCGGGTACTGAAGCTTTCTTT.

This rearrangement joins TRBV7-6 to TRBJ2-7; D remains ambiguous. The V end lost 2 bases, the J end lost 3 bases, and 8 bases lay between the germline ends. The CDR3 has 13 residues. Germline V gives CDR1 SGHVS, CDR2 FNYEAQ. CDR3 region: CASSLKERYEQYF. The CDR3 DNA follows: TGTGCCAGCAGCTTAAAGGAGCGCTACGAGCAGTACTTC.

The chain links TRBV27 to TRBJ2-3, with 11 bases fitting TRBD2. Trimming took 8 bases from V and 6 from J; bases not matched to a gene: 10. Germline CDR1 reads MNHEY; CDR2 reads SMNVEV (reference sequence). The CDR3 is made up of 15 amino acids. The CDR3 region has the DNA TGTGCCAGCGCAAAACTAGCGGGAGATTTGGATACGCAGTATTTT. Protein product: CASAKLAGDLDTQYF.

The chain combines TRBV10-3 with TRBJ1-3; TRBD1 matches 9 bases. Germline loops: CDR1 ENHRY, CDR2 SYGVKD. V trimming: 10 bases; J trimming: 4 bases; junction bases outside the gene matches: 8. The CDR3 sequence is 14 residues long. CDR3 DNA: TGTGCCACCGACGGGACAGGGCAGGGAAACACCATATATTTT. It codes for CATDGTGQGNTIYF.

The V gene is TRBV7-8, the J gene TRBJ2-1; 7 positions agree with TRBD1. The ends lost 3 bases at V and 1 base at J; junction bases unmatched: 9. This CDR3 spans 17 amino acids. CDR1 is SGHVS and CDR2 is FQNEAQ in the germline V gene. The CDR3, as DNA: TGTGCCAGCAGCTTTAGTATCGGGACAGTTTCCTACAATGAGCAGTTCTTC. Residues: CASSFSIGTVSYNEQFF.

The chain couples TRBV10-3 to TRBJ1-5; D is possibly TRBD1 (5 bases). CDR1 ENHRY and CDR2 SYGVKD come from the germline V gene. This CDR3 region has 13 residues. V dropped 6 bases and J dropped 9 bases, with 15 bases sitting between them. CDR3 DNA sequence: TGTGCCATCAGCGCCGACAGTATTCCGCCCCAGCATTTT. This sequence encodes CAISADSIPPQHF.

J is TRBJ1-2 and V is TRBV7-9; D is undetermined. Germline V lookup: CDR1 SEHNR, CDR2 FQNEAQ (reference sequence). The CDR3 consists of 13 residues. Trimming took 5 bases from V and 6 from J, leaving 13 bases between them. This CDR3 is CASSPGPEDGYTF. CDR3 DNA sequence: TGTGCCAGCAGCCCCGGACCCGAAGATGGCTACACCTTC.

The chain combines TRBV7-9 with TRBJ1-1; possibly TRBD1 for D (5 bases). Trimming pared 3 bases from V and 4 bases from J, leaving 21 bases between. The CDR3 consists of 17 residues. The germline V gene encodes CDR1 SEHNR and CDR2 FQNEAQ (reference sequence). The CDR3 DNA reads as TGTGCCAGCAGCTTGACGGGGGTCAGGGTGGGAAGCACTGAAGCTTTCTTT. It translates to CASSLTGVRVGSTEAFF.

J is TRBJ2-1 and V is TRBV27; 7 nucleotides align to TRBD2. V lost 5 bases to trimming and J lost 16 bases; unmatched junction nucleotides: 11. The CDR3 runs 12 residues. In germline, CDR1 is MNHEY, CDR2 SMNVEV (reference sequence). CDR3 bases: TGTGCCAGCAGTACCCGAGGGCGGGAGCTTTTCTTC. It translates to CASSTRGRELFF.

This chain joins TRBV10-2 and TRBJ2-7; perhaps TRBD2 as D (6 bases). The V end lost 2 bases, the J end lost 11 bases, and 13 bases lay between the germline ends. Germline loops: CDR1 WSHSY, CDR2 SAAADI. The CDR3 runs to 12 residues. CDR3 sequence (DNA): TGCGCCAGCAGTGAGGGAGTGGGCGGGGAGTACTTC. Translating it yields CASSEGVGGEYF.

The CDR3 loop reads CATSGDNEQFF. The CDR3 coding sequence is TGTGCCACCTCTGGGGACAATGAGCAGTTCTTC. The chain joins TRBV18 to TRBJ2-1, with no clear D. The germline gives CDR1 KGHSH, CDR2 LQKENI. The CDR3 is 11 amino acids. V gave up 10 bases and J gave up 5 bases, with 9 bases separating them.

This sequence joins TRBV6-1 and TRBJ2-7; weak D call: TRBD2 (6 bases). This CDR3 is built from 15 residues. Trimming shortened V by 3 bases and J by 1 base, and 13 bases separated the two germline ends. CDR1 is MNHNS and CDR2 is SASEGT in the germline V gene. For the CDR3, the DNA is TGTGCCAGCAGTGAGGAGGGACCAAGATCCTACGAGCAGTACTTC. Its protein is CASSEEGPRSYEQYF.

Only one count was recorded for this clone. This sample includes further DNA sequences coding for the same CDR3. V gene TRBV5-1 combines with J gene TRBJ1-1; D is uncertain. Per the germline V gene, CDR1 is SGHRS and CDR2 is YFSETQ. This CDR3 has 14 amino acids. Trimming cost V 1 base and J 0 bases, with 7 bases left between them. Here the CDR3 DNA reads TGCGCCAGCAGCTTGAAAGGGATGAACACTGAAGCTTTCTTT. This gives the protein CASSLKGMNTEAFF. Filled out from reference TRBV5-1 and TRBJ1-1, the complete variable domain reads KAGVTQTPRYLIKTRGQQVTLSCSPISGHRSVSWYQQTPGQGLQFLFEYFSETQRNKGNFPGRFSGRQFSNSRSEMNVSTLELGDSALYLCASSLKGMNTEAFFGQGTRLTVV.

The chain carries TRBV4-1 and TRBJ1-2; D gene unclear. Germline loops: CDR1 MGHRA, CDR2 YSYEKL. V gave up 1 base and J gave up 0 bases, with 6 bases separating them. This CDR3 has 14 amino acids. CDR3 sequence reads: CASSQVQTNYGYTF. The CDR3 nucleotides read TGCGCCAGCAGCCAAGTACAGACTAACTATGGCTACACCTTC.